The next 14 T cell receptor beta chains were all read from a single sample in a study of T cell repertoires in cytomegalovirus infection. No cognate antigen is known for these TCRs. TCRdb recomputed calls from the reads with MiXCR, one row per CDR3 protein. The sample lists 35,000 or so distinct CDR3 sequences, just over 50% seen once, with about nine tenths in the top ten. The specimen comprised CD8+ T cells from cultured PBMCs, sampled from culture after CMV antigen stimulation. These receptors were collected from a human donor in good health (CMV status not recorded). Some clones in this sample may be carry-over from other donors' samples.

Only a few counts were recorded for this clonotype. The chain employs TRBV12-3 or TRBV12-4 and TRBJ2-2, with no clear D. The CDR3 sequence is 19 residues long. The V end was cut by 5 bases, the J end by 7 bases, with 29 bases between. The CDR3 nucleotides are TGTGCCAGCAGTCCGAGGCAGGTGGGATCAACCAGTATACGCGGGGAGCTGTTTTTT. Translation gives CASSPRQVGSTSIRGELFF.

This clonotype was detected only a few times. The V call is TRBV7-3, the J call TRBJ1-2; 9 bases fit TRBD1. The CDR3 is made up of 13 amino acids. V was pared by 6 bases and J by 4 bases, with 3 bases of the junction left unmatched. Germline V gene data show CDR1 as SGHTA and CDR2 as FQGTGA. CDR3 sequence: CASSSTGGYGYTF. The CDR3 DNA reads as TGTGCCAGCAGTTCGACAGGGGGCTATGGCTACACCTTC.

The chain uses TRBV25-1 and TRBJ1-1; D is uncertain. Deletions cut 3 bases from V and 0 bases from J, with 8 bases between. This CDR3 spans 14 amino acids. In germline, CDR1 is MGHDK, CDR2 SYGVNS. In DNA form, the CDR3 reads TGTGCCAGCAGTGACGAACAGCTGAACACTGAAGCTTTCTTT. It specifies CASSDEQLNTEAFF.

This clonotype has just a few counts. This chain joins TRBV27 and TRBJ2-1; 8 nucleotides align to TRBD1. Germline loops: CDR1 MNHEY, CDR2 SMNVEV (reference sequence). The CDR3 loop spans 15 amino acids. J lost 2 bases, V lost 7 bases, and 7 bases had no gene match. The CDR3 bases are TGTGCCAGCATGGTCGGGGACAGGCCCTACAATGAGCAGTTCTTC. It translates to CASMVGDRPYNEQFF.

The chain employs TRBV20-1 and TRBJ2-1; TRBD1 matches 8 bases. The J segment lost 4 bases and the V segment lost 3 bases, leaving 2 bases of the junction unmatched. This CDR3 comprises 13 residues. Germline V gene data show CDR1 as DFQATT and CDR2 as SNEGSKA (reference sequence). The CDR3 spells CSARDREYNEQFF. CDR3 nucleotides: TGCAGTGCTAGGGACAGGGAGTACAATGAGCAGTTCTTC.

The chain employs TRBV2 and TRBJ2-3; the match to TRBD2 covers 11 bases. V trimming: 9 bases; J trimming: 5 bases; junction bases outside the gene matches: 10. The germline V gene has CDR1 SNHLY and CDR2 FYNNEI. This CDR3 region has 15 residues. CDR3 amino acids: CARFSGGASGDTQYF. CDR3 bases: TGTGCCAGATTTAGCGGGGGGGCAAGTGGAGATACGCAGTATTTT.

This clonotype was picked up many times. The CDR3, as DNA: TGTGCCAGCAGCTCCAGACAGGGGACAGATACGCAGTATTTT. This gives the protein CASSSRQGTDTQYF. The gene calls are TRBV7-2 and TRBJ2-3, with 8 bases matching TRBD1. Germline-derived CDR1 and CDR2 are SGHTA and FQGNSA. J gave up 3 bases and V 4 bases, and 3 bases lay outside the gene matches. This CDR3 has 14 residues.

Points on this clonotype: A junction boundary mismatches the germline segment, possibly from a read error. V and J are TRBV7-3 and TRBJ1-1, with D tentatively TRBD1 (6 bases). The CDR3 contains 15 residues. Germline V gene sequence: CDR1 SGHTA, CDR2 FQGTGA. CDR3: CASSLQLGARTESFF. The CDR3 region has the DNA TGTGCCAGCAGCTTGCAGTTGGGGGCGAGAACTGAATCTTTCTTT.

This clonotype showed up just a few times. V usage is TRBV7-2 and J usage is TRBJ1-5, with D hard to call. The V gene's germline CDR1 is SGHTA and CDR2 FQGNSA. This CDR3 has 17 amino acids. The V gene lost 1 base and the J gene lost 0 bases, with 13 bases spanning the gap. CDR3 in amino acids: CASSLEFGFYSNQPQHF. In DNA form, the CDR3 reads TGTGCCAGCAGCTTAGAGTTCGGGTTTTATAGCAATCAGCCCCAGCATTTT.

The CDR3 DNA reads TGTGCCAGCAGCAGAGACGACAGGGCGAAGGGCTACACCTTC. Its protein is CASSRDDRAKGYTF. This chain connects TRBV7-9 to TRBJ1-2, with 7 bases lining up with TRBD1. The germline V gene has CDR1 SEHNR and CDR2 FQNEAQ (reference sequence). The CDR3 has 14 residues. The V and J ends lost 5 bases and 8 bases, in that order; junction bases with no gene match: 11.

The gene calls are TRBV15 and TRBJ2-5, with 9 bases identical to TRBD2. The CDR3 extends over 17 amino acids. Looked up from germline, CDR1 is LNHNV and CDR2 is YYDKDF (reference sequence). V lost 5 bases, J lost 2 bases, and 12 bases stayed unmatched. The DNA of the CDR3 is TGTGCCACCAGCCGTAGCCACCTGACTAGCGGTCAAGAGACCCAGTACTTC. It codes for CATSRSHLTSGQETQYF.

This clonotype was counted only a few times. The V call is TRBV7-8, the J call TRBJ1-5; perhaps TRBD1 as D (5 bases). From germline, CDR1 is SGHVS and CDR2 FQNEAQ. There are 16 residues in the CDR3. The germline V and J ends were trimmed by 4 bases and 7 bases, with 20 bases remaining between them. CDR3 sequence: CASSSLGIGAEQPQHF. Written as DNA, the CDR3 is TGTGCCAGCAGCTCACTCGGAATCGGGGCCGAGCAGCCCCAGCATTTT.

The V gene is TRBV7-9, the J gene TRBJ2-1, with 13 bases aligning to TRBD2. This CDR3 contains 19 residues. Germline loops: CDR1 SEHNR, CDR2 FQNEAQ (reference sequence). The J segment lost 0 bases and the V segment lost 1 base, leaving 6 bases of the junction unmatched. The CDR3 nucleotides read TGTGCCAGCAGCTTAGGACTAGCGGGAGGATGGGGCTCCTACAATGAGCAGTTCTTC. Its protein is CASSLGLAGGWGSYNEQFF.

CDR3 residues: CASSPLVYEQFF. In nucleotides, the CDR3 is TGTGCCAGCAGCCCCCTAGTCTATGAGCAGTTCTTC. The gene calls are TRBV2 and TRBJ2-1, with D unresolved. The V end lost 6 bases, the J end lost 8 bases, and 11 bases lay between the germline ends. The germline gives CDR1 SNHLY, CDR2 FYNNEI. The CDR3 is made up of 12 amino acids. Full variable domain (missing parts from reference TRBV2 and TRBJ2-1): EPEVTQTPSHQVTQMGQEVILRCVPISNHLYFYWYRQILGQKVEFLVSFYNNEISEKSEIFDDQFSVERPDGSNFTLKIRSTKLEDSAMYFCASSPLVYEQFFGPGTRLTVL.